Below are 25 T cell receptor beta chains sequenced from a single sample in a study of T cell clonotyping in hematopoietic cell transplantation. This table comes from immunoSEQ multiplex PCR, and its TCRdb copy is limited to in-frame clones, with some not included. The table lists around 14,000 clones, about 60% of them singletons. The specimen was PBMCs. The receptors stem from a human donor who either received an allogeneic hematopoietic cell transplant for a myeloid malignancy or was a related donor (not recorded which). Some clones in this sample may be carry-over from other donors' samples.

This sequence joins TRBV25-1 and TRBJ2-2; 9 positions match TRBD1. The germline CDR1 and CDR2 sequences are MGHDK and SYGVNS. Germline trimming cut 4 bases from V and 5 bases from J; bases unmatched to any gene: 5. The CDR3 has 15 residues. The CDR3 region is CASSVGTGRTGELFF. The DNA of the CDR3 is TGTGCCAGCAGTGTCGGGACAGGGCGGACCGGGGAGCTGTTTTTT. Full variable domain (outside the CDR3, taken from reference TRBV25-1 and TRBJ2-2): EADIYQTPRYLVIGTGKKITLECSQTMGHDKMYWYQQDPGMELHLIHYSYGVNSTEKGDLSSESTVSRIRTEHFPLTLESARPSHTSQYLCASSVGTGRTGELFFGEGSRLTVL.

V usage is TRBV29-1 and J usage is TRBJ1-6; the D is unclear. Trimming cost V 6 bases and J 5 bases, with 11 bases left between them. CDR1 is SQVTM, CDR2 ANQGSEA, per germline. CDR3 length equals 13 residues. The CDR3 sequence is CSVSDTNNSPLHF. Here the CDR3 DNA reads TGCAGCGTGAGTGACACCAATAATTCACCCCTCCACTTT.

The chain uses TRBV5-1 and TRBJ1-1; D call uncertain. The germline gives CDR1 SGHRS, CDR2 YFSETQ. The CDR3 totals 14 residues. Deletions cut 4 bases from V and 1 base from J, with 11 bases between. The CDR3 DNA reads TGCGCCAGCAGCATGAGACCGGAGAACACTGAAGCTTTCTTT. Its translation: CASSMRPENTEAFF.

The V gene is TRBV29-1, the J gene TRBJ1-2; the D is unclear. The germline V gene encodes CDR1 SQVTM and CDR2 ANQGSEA. This CDR3 is built from 11 residues. V was clipped by 6 bases and J by 6 bases, with 11 bases between them. The DNA of the CDR3 is TGCAGCGTCGGCCCCGAGGATGGCTACACCTTC. Amino acid sequence: CSVGPEDGYTF.

The J gene is TRBJ1-4, the V gene TRBV30; perhaps TRBD1 as D (6 bases). Germline-derived CDR1 and CDR2 are GTSNPN and SVGIG (reference sequence). This CDR3 spans 14 amino acids. With 0 bases removed from V and 5 bases from J, the gap between germline ends came to 10 bases. The CDR3 DNA follows: TGTGCCTGGAGTGTTAAAGGGGGAAATGAAAAACTGTTTTTT. It is translated as CAWSVKGGNEKLFF.

This clone was counted between two and nine times. CDR3 sequence reads: CASSLNREVNEQYF. CDR3 bases: TGTGCCAGCAGCTTAAACAGGGAGGTCAACGAGCAGTACTTC. The J gene is TRBJ2-7, the V gene TRBV7-7; D tentatively fits TRBD1 or TRBD2 (6 bases each). Germline V lookup: CDR1 SSHAT, CDR2 FNYEAQ (reference sequence). The CDR3 is 14 amino acids. Trimming took 2 bases from V and 5 from J, leaving 13 bases between them.

V usage is TRBV6-1 and J usage is TRBJ2-3; D unresolved. CDR3 length: 14 amino acids. The V end lost 0 bases, the J end lost 0 bases, and 4 bases lay between the germline ends. Germline V gene lookup returns CDR1 MNHNS and CDR2 SASEGT. CDR3 sequence (DNA): TGTGCCAGCAGTGAAGCCTACAGCACAGATACGCAGTATTTT. Its translation: CASSEAYSTDTQYF.

The rearrangement joins TRBV11-3 to TRBJ2-3; TRBD1 might be the D (5 bases). The V and J ends lost 2 bases and 4 bases respectively, with 10 bases between them. This CDR3 comprises 14 residues. CDR1 is SGHNT and CDR2 is YENEEA in the germline V gene. The CDR3 is CASSLPGLSDTQYF. CDR3 sequence (DNA): TGTGCCAGCAGCTTACCAGGGTTGTCAGATACGCAGTATTTT.

The chain combines TRBV27 with TRBJ1-1; a weak D match, TRBD1 (5 bases). CDR3 length: 13 residues. The V end was cut by 5 bases, the J end by 1 base, with 8 bases between. Germline values: CDR1 MNHEY, CDR2 SMNVEV (reference sequence). The DNA for the CDR3 is TGTGCCAGCAGTCCCCAGGGGAACACTGAAGCTTTCTTT. Translating gives CASSPQGNTEAFF.

This clone was found a few times. V usage is TRBV7-2 and J usage is TRBJ1-6, with D unresolved. The CDR3 consists of 12 residues. Germline assignment: CDR1 SGHTA and CDR2 FQGNSA. V gave up 4 bases and J gave up 8 bases, with 6 bases separating them. This chain's CDR3 is CASSSQDSPLHF. CDR3 sequence (DNA): TGTGCCAGCAGCTCCCAGGATTCACCCCTCCACTTT.

This clone came up a few times. This chain joins TRBV7-2 and TRBJ1-5; D remains unclear. V was trimmed by 2 bases and J by 7 bases, leaving 9 bases between them. Germline V gives CDR1 SGHTA, CDR2 FQGNSA. The CDR3 totals 13 residues. The CDR3 spells CASSLSQNQPQHF. DNA for the CDR3: TGTGCCAGCAGCTTATCGCAGAACCAGCCCCAGCATTTT.

This clone was counted between two and nine times. The V call is TRBV30, the J call TRBJ2-7, with D uncertain. The V gene lost 2 bases and the J gene lost 2 bases, with 13 bases spanning the gap. Germline V gene sequence: CDR1 GTSNPN, CDR2 SVGIG (reference sequence). CDR3 length: 14 amino acids. CDR3 amino acids: CAWSHETIAYEQYF. CDR3 DNA sequence: TGTGCCTGGAGTCACGAGACCATAGCCTACGAGCAGTACTTC.

This clone was found a few times. The CDR3 coding sequence is TGTGCCAGCAGTTACTCCCCAGGGAACACCGGGGAGCTGTTTTTT. Translation gives CASSYSPGNTGELFF. V usage is TRBV6-5 and J usage is TRBJ2-2; D ambiguous. The CDR3 is 15 residues long. V lost 0 bases, J lost 1 base, and 6 bases lay in between. Germline V gene lookup returns CDR1 MNHEY and CDR2 SVGAGI.

The chain combines TRBV30 with TRBJ1-2; 8 bases map to TRBD1. Germline V gives CDR1 GTSNPN, CDR2 SVGIG (reference sequence). The CDR3 covers 13 residues. V shed 1 base and J 8 bases; nucleotides not matched to a gene: 6. The CDR3 nucleotides are TGTGCCTGGAGTGCTCCACAGGGGGAAGGCTACACCTTC. Residues: CAWSAPQGEGYTF.

The rearrangement uses TRBV7-9 and TRBJ2-6; the D is unclear. V was shortened by 5 bases and J by 5 bases, with 22 bases between the two germline ends. CDR1 and CDR2 from the germline V gene are SEHNR and FQNEAQ (reference sequence). The CDR3 contains 18 residues. The CDR3 sequence is CASSGKPYHESRANVLTF. As DNA, the CDR3 is TGTGCCAGCAGCGGCAAGCCATACCATGAAAGTCGGGCCAACGTCCTGACTTTC.

The V call is TRBV6-1, the J call TRBJ2-3; tentatively, D is TRBD2 (5 bases). Trimming pared 1 base from V and 4 bases from J, leaving 9 bases between. Per germline, CDR1 MNHNS and CDR2 SASEGT. This CDR3 region has 14 residues. CDR3 coding DNA: TGTGCCAGCAGTGAAGTTGCGGACTCAGATACGCAGTATTTT. It specifies CASSEVADSDTQYF.

V is TRBV7-9 and J is TRBJ1-4; D remains unclear. The length of the CDR3 is 15 residues. V dropped 0 bases and J dropped 3 bases, with 8 bases sitting between them. Germline CDR1 SEHNR, CDR2 FQNEAQ (reference sequence). DNA of the CDR3: TGTGCCAGCAGCTTAGCTTGGGAACCTAATGAAAAACTGTTTTTT. The encoded protein is CASSLAWEPNEKLFF.

This sequence joins TRBV2 and TRBJ2-3; either TRBD1 or TRBD2 may fit D (5 bases each). Deletions cut 4 bases from V and 0 bases from J, with 11 bases between. CDR3 length equals 15 residues. The germline V gene encodes CDR1 SNHLY and CDR2 FYNNEI. CDR3: CASSAGTASTDTQYF. The CDR3 DNA sequence: TGTGCCAGCAGTGCTGGGACGGCTAGCACAGATACGCAGTATTTT.

The V gene is TRBV30, the J gene TRBJ1-2; the match to TRBD1 covers 7 bases. The CDR3 sequence is 13 residues long. The V segment lost 1 base and the J segment 6 bases; nucleotides outside the gene matches: 5. Germline V gene lookup returns CDR1 GTSNPN and CDR2 SVGIG (reference sequence). The CDR3 spells CAWSEGTAHGYTF. The CDR3 DNA reads TGTGCCTGGAGTGAAGGGACAGCGCATGGCTACACCTTC.

V is TRBV6-5 and J is TRBJ2-2, with D perhaps assigned TRBD1 or TRBD2 (5 bases each). Trimming removed 4 bases at V and 2 bases at J, with 14 bases between. The CDR3 is made up of 16 amino acids. CDR1 MNHEY and CDR2 SVGAGI come from the germline V gene. The CDR3 DNA reads TGTGCCAGCAGTTTCACCCGGGACCTCAACACCGGGGAGCTGTTTTTT. Translating gives CASSFTRDLNTGELFF.

V is TRBV30 and J is TRBJ1-5, with a tentative D call TRBD1 (5 bases). Deletions cut 0 bases from V and 5 bases from J, with 11 bases between. Germline V gene sequence: CDR1 GTSNPN, CDR2 SVGIG (reference sequence). The CDR3 loop spans 14 amino acids. CDR3 protein: CAWSVMGQDQPQHF. The CDR3 region has the DNA TGTGCCTGGAGTGTAATGGGGCAAGATCAGCCCCAGCATTTT.

This clone has only a few counts. The chain links TRBV2 to TRBJ1-5; 7 nucleotides align to TRBD1. Unmatched junction bases numbered 6, after V lost 4 bases and J lost 3 bases. Germline V lookup: CDR1 SNHLY, CDR2 FYNNEI. The CDR3 is 15 amino acids. The CDR3 reads CASSVGTVHNQPQHF. Written as DNA, the CDR3 is TGTGCCAGCAGTGTCGGGACAGTCCACAATCAGCCCCAGCATTTT.

The genes are TRBV29-1 and TRBJ2-2; 15 bases agree with TRBD2. The junction had 15 bases not matched to a gene; V was cut back by 6 bases and J by 7 bases. The CDR3 spans 18 residues. CDR1 and CDR2 from the germline V gene are SQVTM and ANQGSEA. The CDR3 DNA reads as TGCAGCGTCGCCGGACTAGCGGGGGGGATGGTGAGAGTCGGGGAGCTGTTTTTT. It encodes CSVAGLAGGMVRVGELFF.

The chain combines TRBV29-1 with TRBJ2-7; D is unresolved. The V gene's germline CDR1 is SQVTM and CDR2 ANQGSEA. Between the trimmed V and J ends, which lost 4 bases and 1 base, there was a span of 8 bases. This CDR3 spans 12 amino acids. CDR3 region: CSVGNSSYEQYF. DNA for the CDR3: TGCAGCGTTGGAAACAGTTCCTACGAGCAGTACTTC.

V usage is TRBV6-1 and J usage is TRBJ1-2; weak D call: TRBD1 (6 bases). Per the germline V gene, CDR1 is MNHNS and CDR2 is SASEGT. V was cut by 1 base and J by 4 bases, with 13 bases left in between. This CDR3 has 15 residues. In DNA, the CDR3 is TGTGCCAGCAGTGAAGGGTCAGGGGCGTTCTATGGCTACACCTTC. Translation: CASSEGSGAFYGYTF.